Detailed here is one TCR beta chain. No antigen is known for it. This CDR3 has 16 residues. V dropped 1 base and J dropped 0 bases, with 10 bases sitting between them. Per germline, CDR1 SGHAT and CDR2 FQNNGV. The sample comes from a study of CD4 T cells in relation to SARS-CoV-2 and coronaviruses. Whole-study findings and limits: Crossreactive clones expanded significantly less to SARS-CoV-2 than monoreactive clones. Approximately 65% of donors had memory CD4+ clonotypes crossrecognizing SARS-CoV-2 and common cold coronavirus spike.

Before the COVID-19 pandemic, during about 2010-2019, CD4+ T cells were taken from unexposed donors. The table came from immunoSEQ multiplex PCR; TCRdb's copy has only in-frame clones and leaves some out. The sample has about 59,000 clones, just over 85% seen once. Sequencing was carried out using memory CD4+ T cells from PBMCs. The V and J genes are TRBV11-2 and TRBJ2-4, with D unclear. The receptor was isolated from a human donor in good health. The CDR3 nucleotides are TGTGCCAGCAGCTTAGTGGGCCGGCTAGCCAAAAACATTCAGTACTTC. Its protein is CASSLVGRLAKNIQYF. Together with reference TRBV11-2 and TRBJ2-4, the CDR3 gives the full variable domain: EAGVAQSPRYKIIEKRQSVAFWCNPISGHATLYWYQQILGQGPKLLIQFQNNGVVDDSQLPKDRFSAERLKGVDSTLKIQPAKLEDSAVYLCASSLVGRLAKNIQYFGAGTRLSVL.